These 16 T cell receptor beta chains were all obtained from the same sample, sequenced in a study of blood T cell repertoires in COVID-19. Repertoires were generated with immunoSEQ multiplex PCR, while TCRdb's copy carries only in-frame clones and drops some. This sample has 80,000 to 100,000 clones, with 81% found just once. Sequenced material: peripheral blood. Every receptor here comes from a man in his sixties with acute or convalescent COVID-19.

CDR3 sequence reads: CASSWGTGDGETQYF. The CDR3 coding sequence is TGCGCCAGCAGCTGGGGGACAGGGGATGGGGAGACCCAGTACTTC. The chain combines TRBV5-1 with TRBJ2-5; 10 positions match TRBD1. The CDR3 length is 15 residues. Germline trimming cut 3 bases from V and 5 bases from J; bases unmatched to any gene: 7. Germline values: CDR1 SGHRS, CDR2 YFSETQ. The variable domain in full, completed from reference TRBV5-1 and TRBJ2-5, reads KAGVTQTPRYLIKTRGQQVTLSCSPISGHRSVSWYQQTPGQGLQFLFEYFSETQRNKGNFPGRFSGRQFSNSRSEMNVSTLELGDSALYLCASSWGTGDGETQYFGPGTRLLVL.

This sequence joins TRBV5-6 and TRBJ1-6, with TRBD1 matching 7 bases. Germline V gene lookup returns CDR1 SGHDT and CDR2 YYEEEE. CDR3 length equals 16 residues. The V segment lost 3 bases and the J segment 9 bases; nucleotides outside the gene matches: 12. This CDR3 is CASSSTELGGGSPLHF. The CDR3 region has the DNA TGTGCCAGCAGCTCAACCGAGTTAGGGGGCGGTTCACCCCTCCACTTT.

In this sample, this clone turned up once. This chain links TRBV5-1 with TRBJ2-5; 8 positions agree with TRBD1. V lost 2 bases to trimming and J lost 5 bases; unmatched junction nucleotides: 5. This CDR3 region has 14 residues. CDR1 is SGHRS and CDR2 is YFSETQ in the germline V gene. CDR3 amino acids: CASSFGRGPETQYF. CDR3 in DNA: TGCGCCAGCAGCTTTGGCAGGGGGCCGGAGACCCAGTACTTC.

The chain combines TRBV24-1 with TRBJ2-7; 12 bases line up with TRBD2. J lost 6 bases, V lost 3 bases, and 5 bases had no gene match. Germline values: CDR1 KGHDR, CDR2 SFDVKD. The CDR3 has 15 amino acids. The CDR3 DNA reads TGTGCCACCAGTGATCTAGCGGGAGGGCCCTCCGAGCAGTACTTC. Translating it yields CATSDLAGGPSEQYF.

The chain uses TRBV6-2 or TRBV6-3 and TRBJ1-2, with a weak D call TRBD1 (5 bases). Per germline, CDR1 MNHEY and CDR2 SVGEGT. This CDR3 region has 15 residues. V shed 4 bases and J shed 4 bases, with 16 bases lying between them. The CDR3 loop reads CASSSYAGTIYGYTF. CDR3 sequence (DNA): TGTGCCAGCAGTTCGTATGCGGGGACGATCTATGGCTACACCTTC.

This clone has a single count. The chain uses TRBV7-2 and TRBJ2-2; a weak D match, TRBD1 (5 bases). The CDR3 loop spans 13 amino acids. V lost 8 bases, J lost 8 bases, and 15 bases lay in between. Germline V gives CDR1 SGHTA, CDR2 FQGNSA. The CDR3 reads CASSRDVLGELFF. The CDR3 nucleotides read TGTGCCAGCTCCAGGGATGTTCTGGGGGAGCTGTTTTTT.

The genes are TRBV21-1 and TRBJ1-2; the DNA was not used to check the table's D call, TRBD1. TRBV21-1 is a recognized pseudogene. The length of the CDR3 is 15 residues. The CDR3 DNA sequence: TGTGCCAGCAGCGATAGACTCCCGCAGGGCTATGGCTACACCTTC. Translating gives CASSDRLPQGYGYTF.

This chain connects TRBV5-5 to TRBJ1-1; 9 positions agree with TRBD1. The germline V gene encodes CDR1 SGHKS and CDR2 YYEKEE (reference sequence). V was pared by 1 base and J by 5 bases, with 9 bases of the junction left unmatched. This CDR3 comprises 16 residues. For the CDR3, the DNA is TGTGCCAGCAGCTTGCCCTACAGGGGGCGCGAGACTGAAGCTTTCTTT. This translates into CASSLPYRGRETEAFF.

The chain combines TRBV5-1 with TRBJ2-1; TRBD2 aligns across 8 bases. V was clipped by 1 base and J by 6 bases; unmatched bases: 6. Germline loops: CDR1 SGHRS, CDR2 YFSETQ. This CDR3 has 15 amino acids. DNA for the CDR3: TGCGCCAGCAGCTTGCCGGGAGGGGGTCCCAATGAGCAGTTCTTC. This gives the protein CASSLPGGGPNEQFF.

This chain uses TRBV15 with TRBJ2-2; 8 bases map to TRBD2. The CDR3 has 16 amino acids. V shed 3 bases and J 5 bases; nucleotides not matched to a gene: 8. Germline V gene data show CDR1 as LNHNV and CDR2 as YYDKDF (reference sequence). The CDR3 DNA reads TGTGCCACCAGCAGGAGAGATAAGCGGGAGACCGGGGAGCTGTTTTTT. This encodes CATSRRDKRETGELFF.

This clone was detected once. The rearrangement links TRBV4-3 to TRBJ2-5, with 10 bases aligning to TRBD2. The CDR3 length is 15 residues. From germline, CDR1 is LGHNA and CDR2 YSLEER. The V and J ends lost 1 base and 5 bases, in that order; junction bases with no gene match: 4. Here the CDR3 reads CASSQGTSGIETQYF. DNA of the CDR3: TGCGCCAGCAGCCAAGGGACTAGCGGAATTGAGACCCAGTACTTC.

CDR3 sequence: CASSLMGGMTDTQYF. The DNA of the CDR3 is TGCGCCAGCAGCTTGATGGGGGGGATGACAGATACGCAGTATTTT. The chain has TRBV5-1 and TRBJ2-3, with 7 bases matching TRBD2. Trimming at V came to 1 base and at J to 3 bases, leaving 5 bases not matched to a gene. Germline V gene sequence: CDR1 SGHRS, CDR2 YFSETQ. The CDR3 spans 15 residues. Filled out from reference TRBV5-1 and TRBJ2-3, the complete variable domain reads KAGVTQTPRYLIKTRGQQVTLSCSPISGHRSVSWYQQTPGQGLQFLFEYFSETQRNKGNFPGRFSGRQFSNSRSEMNVSTLELGDSALYLCASSLMGGMTDTQYFGPGTRLTVL.

This chain connects TRBV11-1 to TRBJ2-7; 11 bases match TRBD2. There are 15 residues in the CDR3. CDR1 SGHAT and CDR2 FQDESV come from the germline V gene (reference sequence). With 3 bases clipped from V and 6 bases from J, the junction kept 7 bases outside the gene matches. Here the CDR3 DNA reads TGTGCCAGCAGCTTTGGTAGCGGGAGGGCCTCCGAGCAGTACTTC. Amino acid sequence: CASSFGSGRASEQYF.

V usage is TRBV18 and J usage is TRBJ2-3, with 8 bases identical to TRBD1. Germline V gene sequence: CDR1 KGHSH, CDR2 LQKENI. Losses at the gene ends were 3 bases for V and 1 base for J; bases not matched to a gene: 6. This CDR3 is 16 amino acids long. This CDR3 reads CASSPQGALGTDTQYF. The DNA for the CDR3 is TGTGCCAGCTCACCGCAGGGGGCTTTAGGCACAGATACGCAGTATTTT.

This sequence joins TRBV18 and TRBJ2-6, with D possibly matching TRBD1 (6 bases). The V and J ends lost 5 bases and 0 bases respectively, with 11 bases between them. Germline lookup yields CDR1 KGHSH and CDR2 LQKENI. The CDR3 is made up of 16 amino acids. The CDR3 reads CASSLNRVSGANVLTF. The DNA for the CDR3 is TGTGCCAGCTCATTAAACAGGGTCTCTGGGGCCAACGTCCTGACTTTC.

The chain uses TRBV5-1 and TRBJ2-1, with 9 nucleotides matching TRBD2. With 4 bases clipped from V and 5 bases from J, the junction kept 10 bases outside the gene matches. Per germline, CDR1 SGHRS and CDR2 YFSETQ. This CDR3 contains 16 residues. CDR3: CASSPISGRVNNEQFF. The CDR3 DNA reads as TGCGCCAGCAGCCCTATTAGCGGGAGAGTCAACAATGAGCAGTTCTTC.